This TCR beta chain comes out of a study of response to subunit inactivated influenza vaccine. TCRdb analysed the RT-PCR reads with MiXCR anew, one entry per CDR3 protein. The data show hundreds of thousands of distinct CDR3 sequences, approximately 14% seen once. Germline V gene lookup returns CDR1 DFQATT and CDR2 SNEGSKA (reference sequence). The CDR3 loop spans 14 amino acids. Trimming cost V 6 bases and J 1 base; bases outside gene matches: 6. This clonotype was counted between two and nine times. The clonotype originates from a man aged 50-60 years who received an inactivated influenza vaccine. The sample was PBMCs from blood, taken 11 to 12 days after vaccination. The V and J genes are TRBV20-1 and TRBJ2-3; 8 bases agree with TRBD2. CDR3 DNA: TGCAGTGCACGAGGTAGCGGGGGCACAGATACGCAGTATTTT. It encodes CSARGSGGTDTQYF.